This record looks at one T cell receptor beta chain sequence and its context. Its antigen remains unidentified. This entry belongs to a study of STAT5B mutations in CD4+ large granular lymphocyte leukemia. Study outcomes and limitations: Without HLA matching, higher CD4+ than CD8+ T-LGLL clonality could reflect small sample size. TRBV06-family usage was enriched in top patient clones (8/27) versus controls (2/35). Patient CD4-sorted repertoires stayed more clonal than healthy ones after leukemic-clone removal.

Profiling relied on immunoSEQ multiplex PCR, and the TCRdb table lists in-frame clones only, not all of them. The sample includes around 34,000 clones, 85% of them seen just once. After removal of 3 bases from V and 9 bases from J, the junction contained 5 bases not matched to a gene. This CDR3 has 13 amino acids. CDR1 and CDR2 (germline): SNHLY, FYNNEI. The sequencing input was CD4+ T cells from blood buffy coats. The chain uses TRBV2 and TRBJ2-3, with TRBD2 matching over 8 bases. The clonotype was recovered from a human donor in good health. The CDR3 DNA sequence: TGTGCCAGCAGTGACGGTAGCGGGAACACGCAGTATTTT. Translated, it gives CASSDGSGNTQYF.